These 14 T cell receptor beta chains came from one sample sequenced in a study of cytomegalovirus exposure and HLA in healthy donors. Researchers ran the PCR with 60 Vbeta and 13 Jbeta primers. TCRdb keeps only in-frame clones here, not all; method: immunoSEQ multiplex PCR. In the table there are some 120,000 clones, under 85% of which are singletons. The sequenced sample was PBMCs. These receptor sequences come from a woman aged 18-30 years in good health and CMV-seronegative.

The chain couples TRBV28 to TRBJ2-7; TRBD2 matches at 8 bases. The V segment lost 5 bases and the J segment 1 base; nucleotides outside the gene matches: 7. The V gene's germline CDR1 is MDHEN and CDR2 SYDVKM. The CDR3 extends over 15 amino acids. CDR3 nucleotides: TGTGCCAGCAGTACCCCGGGGGGGCCGTCCTACGAGCAGTACTTC. Residues: CASSTPGGPSYEQYF. The full variable domain, rest sourced from reference TRBV28 and TRBJ2-7, is DVKVTQSSRYLVKRTGEKVFLECVQDMDHENMFWYRQDPGLGLRLIYFSYDVKMKEKGDIPEGYSVSREKKERFSLILESASTNQTSMYLCASSTPGGPSYEQYFGPGTRLTVT.

A word on this clone: Since the CDR3 does not end with the conserved phenylalanine or tryptophan, this likely comes from a read error. The chain is built from TRBV5-1 and TRBJ1-5, with a weak D call TRBD1 (5 bases). Deletions cut 1 base from V and 0 bases from J, with 8 bases between. Per the germline V gene, CDR1 is SGHRS and CDR2 is YFSETQ. CDR3 length equals 15 residues. CDR3 DNA: TGCGCCAGCAGCTTGATCACAGGTAGCAATCAGCCCCAGCATGTT. Translation: CASSLITGSNQPQHV.

This clone came up a few times. The J gene is TRBJ2-1, the V gene TRBV5-1; 7 bases are shared with TRBD2. The junction had 14 bases not matched to a gene; V was cut back by 4 bases and J by 10 bases. There are 15 residues in the CDR3. Looked up from germline, CDR1 is SGHRS and CDR2 is YFSETQ. As DNA, the CDR3 is TGCGCCAGCAGCACTGCTAGCGGTCCCCCGGGCGAGCAGTTCTTC. This sequence encodes CASSTASGPPGEQFF.

This chain joins TRBV7-9 and TRBJ2-1, with 8 bases matching TRBD2. The ends lost 2 bases at V and 7 bases at J; junction bases unmatched: 4. In germline, CDR1 is SEHNR, CDR2 FQNEAQ (reference sequence). This CDR3 has 14 residues. CDR3 in DNA: TGTGCCAGCAGCTTACAGACTAGCGAGAATGAGCAGTTCTTC. This translates into CASSLQTSENEQFF. Looking up the rest from reference TRBV7-9 and TRBJ2-1 gives the full variable domain: DTGVSQNPRHKITKRGQNVTFRCDPISEHNRLYWYRQTLGQGPEFLTYFQNEAQLEKSRLLSDRFSAERPKGSFSTLEIQRTEQGDSAMYLCASSLQTSENEQFFGPGTRLTVL.

J is TRBJ1-6 and V is TRBV5-1, with D perhaps matching TRBD1 (5 bases). Germline V gene lookup returns CDR1 SGHRS and CDR2 YFSETQ. V lost 8 bases and J 8 bases, leaving 17 bases between the germline ends. The CDR3 is made up of 14 amino acids. CDR3 sequence (DNA): TGCGCCAGTCATCCGGGACTGCTAGATTCACCCCTCCACTTT. Its translation: CASHPGLLDSPLHF.

J is TRBJ1-1 and V is TRBV19; 7 bases line up with TRBD1. J was trimmed by 4 bases and V by 4 bases; bases with no gene match: 15. The CDR3 length is 17 residues. Germline CDR1 is LNHDA and CDR2 is SQIVND (reference sequence). The CDR3 reads CASSTLRGFEGATEAFF. In DNA, the CDR3 is TGTGCCAGTAGTACTCTCAGGGGGTTTGAAGGAGCCACTGAAGCTTTCTTT.

The chain recombines TRBV6-1 with TRBJ1-6, with 8 bases fitting TRBD1. With 0 bases clipped from V and 8 bases from J, the junction kept 3 bases outside the gene matches. Looked up from germline, CDR1 is MNHNS and CDR2 is SASEGT. The CDR3 extends over 15 amino acids. The CDR3, as DNA: TGTGCCAGCAGTGAAGCCGGGACAGGTTATTCACCCCTCCACTTT. Its translation is CASSEAGTGYSPLHF.

This clone was observed a handful of times. The chain has TRBV10-1 and TRBJ1-6; possibly TRBD1 for D (5 bases). Germline V CDR1 and CDR2: WNHNN, SYGVQD (reference sequence). The CDR3 is made up of 18 amino acids. Trimming took off 5 bases at V and 3 bases at J, with 20 bases between the two ends. Here the CDR3 DNA reads TGCGCCAGCAGTCAGCGGAGGGGTTACCGGCACTATAATTCACCCCTCCACTTT. It translates to CASSQRRGYRHYNSPLHF.

J is TRBJ2-7 and V is TRBV29-1, with 12 positions matching TRBD1. The J segment lost 3 bases and the V segment lost 1 base, leaving 7 bases of the junction unmatched. The CDR3 runs 16 residues. Germline CDR1 SQVTM, CDR2 ANQGSEA. The CDR3 DNA follows: TGCAGCGTTGAAGCCTCCGGGACAGGGGGCTTCTACGAGCAGTACTTC. As protein: CSVEASGTGGFYEQYF.

This clone showed up just once. The rearrangement uses TRBV28 and TRBJ1-1; 7 nucleotides match TRBD1. The germline V gene encodes CDR1 MDHEN and CDR2 SYDVKM. The CDR3 sequence is 15 residues long. V was pared by 5 bases and J by 2 bases, with 8 bases of the junction left unmatched. DNA for the CDR3: TGTGCCAGCAGTCCAATGACAGGGCGAAACACTGAAGCTTTCTTT. Encoded protein: CASSPMTGRNTEAFF.

The chain employs TRBV5-1 and TRBJ2-5, with TRBD2 identical over 8 bases. With 0 bases clipped from V and 4 bases from J, the junction kept 5 bases outside the gene matches. The length of the CDR3 is 15 residues. The germline CDR1 and CDR2 sequences are SGHRS and YFSETQ. The CDR3 DNA follows: TGCGCCAGCAGCTTGGGCGGGGGGCCCTCAGAGACCCAGTACTTC. Amino acid sequence: CASSLGGGPSETQYF.

A note on this clone: Different DNA sequences within this sample yield the same CDR3. The V and J genes are TRBV5-1 and TRBJ1-3, with D unclear. Germline CDR1 and CDR2: SGHRS and YFSETQ. With 0 bases removed from V and 2 bases from J, the gap between germline ends came to 6 bases. CDR3 size: 14 residues. CDR3 sequence reads: CASSLGQAGNTIYF. In nucleotides, the CDR3 is TGCGCCAGCAGCTTGGGGCAGGCTGGAAACACCATATATTTT.

The rearrangement uses TRBV29-1 and TRBJ2-3; D call uncertain. The CDR3 is 13 amino acids. Germline assignment: CDR1 SQVTM and CDR2 ANQGSEA. Trimming pared 2 bases from V and 6 bases from J, leaving 12 bases between. The CDR3: CSVEFEVGDTQYF. As DNA, the CDR3 is TGCAGCGTTGAATTCGAGGTCGGGGATACGCAGTATTTT.

J is TRBJ1-6 and V is TRBV6-1; 10 positions agree with TRBD1. CDR1 is MNHNS, CDR2 SASEGT, per germline. The junction had 1 base not matched to a gene; V was cut back by 1 base and J by 4 bases. The length of the CDR3 is 16 residues. This chain's CDR3 is CASSEGDRGYNSPLHF. The CDR3 bases are TGTGCCAGCAGTGAAGGGGACAGGGGTTATAATTCACCCCTCCACTTT.